Below, one T cell receptor beta chain is given with its context. Antigen: not known. Germline V gene sequence: CDR1 LGHNA, CDR2 YSLEER. There are 15 residues in the CDR3. Germline trimming cut 1 base from V and 1 base from J; bases unmatched to any gene: 1. This entry belongs to a study of cytomegalovirus exposure and HLA in healthy donors. On the study more broadly: A data release that came early held around 85 million unique TCRs from HLA-typed donors. Study observations and caveats: In a later analysis, more than 15,000 TCR beta sequences were associated with HLA alleles at 0.05 false discovery rate. A later analysis by the authors found several of the most significant clusters apparently linked to common viral pathogens. Reportedly, fewer N-insertions than the roughly 700-donor mean appeared in an Asian-associated ancestry cluster in a later analysis.

A multiplex PCR was run with 60 Vbeta primers and 13 Jbeta primers. The data were produced by immunoSEQ multiplex PCR, yet TCRdb's version contains in-frame clones alone and is incomplete. The sample holds 150,000 or so clones; just under 75% are singletons and the top ten take roughly 1.7%. The TCR was taken from a woman between 18 and 29 years old in good health and CMV-seronegative. V usage is TRBV4-3 and J usage is TRBJ2-5; 9 bases map to TRBD2. Material: PBMCs. CDR3 DNA: TGCGCCAGCAGCCAAGTGACTAGCGGCCAAGAGACCCAGTACTTC. As protein: CASSQVTSGQETQYF.